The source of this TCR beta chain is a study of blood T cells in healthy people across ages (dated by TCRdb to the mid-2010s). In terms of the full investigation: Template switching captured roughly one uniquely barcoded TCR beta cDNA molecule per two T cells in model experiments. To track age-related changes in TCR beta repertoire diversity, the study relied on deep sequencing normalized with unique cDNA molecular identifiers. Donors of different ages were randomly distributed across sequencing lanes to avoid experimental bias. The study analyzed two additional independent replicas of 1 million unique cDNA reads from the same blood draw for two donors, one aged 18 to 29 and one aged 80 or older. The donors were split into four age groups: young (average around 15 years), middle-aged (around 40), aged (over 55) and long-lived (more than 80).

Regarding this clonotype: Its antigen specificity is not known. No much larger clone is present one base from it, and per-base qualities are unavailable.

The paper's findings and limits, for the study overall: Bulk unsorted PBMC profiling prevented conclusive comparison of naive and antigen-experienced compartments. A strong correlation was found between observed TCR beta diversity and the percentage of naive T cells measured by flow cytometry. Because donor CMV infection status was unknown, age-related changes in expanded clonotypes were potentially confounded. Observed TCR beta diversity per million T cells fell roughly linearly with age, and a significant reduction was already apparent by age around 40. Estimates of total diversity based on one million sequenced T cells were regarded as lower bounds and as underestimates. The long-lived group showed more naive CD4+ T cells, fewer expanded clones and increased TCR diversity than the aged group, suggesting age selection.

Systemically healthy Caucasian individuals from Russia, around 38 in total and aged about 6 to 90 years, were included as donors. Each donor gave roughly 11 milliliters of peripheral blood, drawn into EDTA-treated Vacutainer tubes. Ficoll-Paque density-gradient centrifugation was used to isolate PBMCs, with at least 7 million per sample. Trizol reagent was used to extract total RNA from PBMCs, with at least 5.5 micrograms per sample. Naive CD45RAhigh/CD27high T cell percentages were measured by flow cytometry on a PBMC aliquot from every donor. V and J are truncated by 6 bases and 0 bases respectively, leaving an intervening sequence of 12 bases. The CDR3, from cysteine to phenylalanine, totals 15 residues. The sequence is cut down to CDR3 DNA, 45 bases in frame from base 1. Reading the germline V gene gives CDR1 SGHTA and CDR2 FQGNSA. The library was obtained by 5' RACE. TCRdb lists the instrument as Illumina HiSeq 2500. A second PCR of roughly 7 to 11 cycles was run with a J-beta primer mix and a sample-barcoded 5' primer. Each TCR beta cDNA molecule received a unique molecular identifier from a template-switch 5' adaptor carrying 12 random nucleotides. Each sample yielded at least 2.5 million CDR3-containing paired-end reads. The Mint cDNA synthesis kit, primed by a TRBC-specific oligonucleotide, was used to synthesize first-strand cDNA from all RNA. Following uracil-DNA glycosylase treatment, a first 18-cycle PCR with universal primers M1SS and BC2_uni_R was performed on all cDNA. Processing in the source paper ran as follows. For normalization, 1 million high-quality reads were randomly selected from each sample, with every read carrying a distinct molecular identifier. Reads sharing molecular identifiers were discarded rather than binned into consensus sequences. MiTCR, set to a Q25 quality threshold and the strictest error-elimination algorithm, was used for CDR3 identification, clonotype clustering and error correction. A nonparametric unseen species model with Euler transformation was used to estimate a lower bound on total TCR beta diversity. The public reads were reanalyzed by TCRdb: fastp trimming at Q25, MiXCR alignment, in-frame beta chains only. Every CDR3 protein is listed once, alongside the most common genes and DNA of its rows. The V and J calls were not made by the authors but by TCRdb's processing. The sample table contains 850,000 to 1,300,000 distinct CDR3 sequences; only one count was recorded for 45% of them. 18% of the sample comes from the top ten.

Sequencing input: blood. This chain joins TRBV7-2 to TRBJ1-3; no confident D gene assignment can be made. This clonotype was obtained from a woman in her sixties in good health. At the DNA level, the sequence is TGTGCCAGCAGACCTACAAGGCCCTCTGGAAACACCATATATTTT. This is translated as CASRPTRPSGNTIYF.